This T cell receptor beta chain was sequenced for a study of identical twins (dated by TCRdb to about 2016). With respect to the entire study: TCR alpha and beta repertoires from monozygotic twins, unrelated adults of various ages and cord blood were deep-sequenced to test whether fetal clonotypes persist. To rule out contamination, replicate twin experiments were performed at different times with different library preparation protocols.

As regards this clonotype: It lacks a known antigen. Qualities for individual bases were not recorded, and no much larger clone is one base off.

Every donor in the study was a healthy Caucasian. The study also sequenced three unrelated non-twin adults: a male aged 18 to 30, a male aged 50 to 60 and a female aged 50 to 60. Using Miltenyi CD45RO+ enrichment and human naive T-cell isolation kits, memory (CD45RO+) and naive T cells were isolated from PBMC. The library was made by 5' RACE. Instrument on record: Illumina HiSeq 2000. Template switching added a universal primer binding site, and the final cDNA carried a unique molecular identifier that allowed TCR cDNA molecules to be counted accurately. Specific primers in the conserved constant-segment region were used to synthesize first-strand cDNA for TCR alpha and beta chains. To control for contamination, each cDNA library was double barcoded with a SMART-Mk sample barcode plus Illumina barcodes. TruSeq adapter sequences along with Illumina sample barcodes were introduced in two successive PCR steps. The TCR alpha and beta cDNA libraries were sequenced on the Illumina HiSeq platform using custom primers. In the authors' own workflow: Raw reads were processed with MiGEC to extract unique molecular identifiers, and MiXCR was used to determine CDR3 positions. Recombination models were inferred per individual with the repgenHMM and IGoR tools using an EM algorithm. Shared clonotypes were analyzed with the tcR package in R, and sharing was normalized by the product of cloneset sizes. To study raw recombination free of thymic and clonal selection effects, out-of-frame nonproductive sequences were analyzed. TCRdb applied fastp at Q25 and MiXCR to the public reads, then kept only in-frame beta chains. Duplicate CDR3 protein sequences are folded into a single record with the most common DNA and genes. The V and J calls reflect TCRdb's pipeline rather than the authors' work. In this sample the table shows a few hundred thousand distinct CDR3 sequences, roughly 20% of which occur a single time. Approximately 12% of the sample rests with the top ten.

General conclusions and limits of the study: In monozygotic twins, out-of-frame TCR alpha sharing was systematically underestimated by recombination models, although the models agreed with sharing between unrelated individuals. Because the same donors could not be followed over many years, the conclusions relied on cross-sectional statistical analysis. Invariant T cells such as MAIT and iNKT could partly confound zero-insertion analyses, although diverse VJ usage argued against such confounding for most clonotypes. In beta out-of-frame sequences, excess twin sharing was weaker, because having fewer shared sequences lowered the signal-to-noise ratio. Abundant cord blood beta clonotypes carried fewer insertions; young adult naive repertoires showed a weaker similar trend, while memory repertoires showed none. Compared with coincidental sharing between unrelated individuals, out-of-frame TCR alpha sequences shared between twins had an excess of sequences with low generation probability.

The junction shows trimming of 3 bases on V and 4 bases on J, plus 13 bases between the germline ends. The CDR3 starts with the cysteine, ends with the phenylalanine, and has 14 residues. CDR3 DNA is the only sequence kept; it has 42 bases, read in frame from the first base. CDR1 and CDR2 (LGHNA, YSLEER) derive from the germline V gene. The TCR originated in a man aged 45-65 years in good health. The chain couples TRBV4-3 to TRBJ2-7; TRBD1 might be the D gene, on 6 matching bases. Sequenced material: naive T cells sorted from blood. The label giving this sample's cell subset or site can be read as: cells isolated with a human naive T-cell isolation kit. The CDR3 protein sequence reads: CASSQGAAGYEQYF. The DNA reads as follows: TGCGCCAGCAGCCAGGGGGCTGCAGGGTACGAGCAGTACTTC.